The 8 T cell receptor beta chains reported below all come from one sample, sequenced in a study of vaccination and CD4 T cells after COVID-19. Treatment: roughly ten-day PBMC culture with coronavirus spike peptide pools or control peptides (ViraFEST assay). The Oncomine TCR Beta short-read assay was what sequenced the DNA obtained from cultured CD4+ T cells. In TCRdb, the PCR reads were re-called with MiXCR into one record per CDR3 protein. Of roughly 9,300 distinct CDR3 sequences listed, 55% to 75% are singletons. No antigens are known for them. Sequencing was performed on CD4+ T cells from blood, cultured in vitro. These receptors came from a human donor who had recovered from COVID-19.

This clonotype has just one count. This rearrangement joins TRBV20-1 to TRBJ1-4; no reliable D call. Germline loops: CDR1 DFQATT, CDR2 SNEGSKA (reference sequence). This CDR3 spans 14 amino acids. Trimming left V 0 bases short and J 7 bases short, with 12 bases between. The CDR3: CSARDKGSGEKLFF. The CDR3 nucleotides are TGCAGTGCTAGAGATAAAGGGTCCGGTGAAAAACTGTTTTTT.

The chain recombines TRBV9 with TRBJ1-2, with D possibly TRBD1 on 6 matching bases. V lost 0 bases and J 4 bases, leaving 13 bases between the germline ends. The V gene's germline CDR1 is SGDLS and CDR2 YYNGEE. The CDR3 sequence is 15 residues long. CDR3 amino acids: CASSVGDNRAYGYTF. In nucleotides, the CDR3 is TGTGCCAGCAGCGTAGGGGACAACCGAGCCTATGGCTACACCTTC.

The rearrangement uses TRBV7-2 and TRBJ2-7, with 9 bases fitting TRBD2. Germline loops: CDR1 SGHTA, CDR2 FQGNSA. The junction had 6 bases not matched to a gene; V was cut back by 0 bases and J by 3 bases. The CDR3 has 16 amino acids. DNA for the CDR3: TGTGCCAGCAGCTTAGCGGGTAGCGGGGGAATCTACGAGCAGTACTTC. Residues: CASSLAGSGGIYEQYF.

The genes are TRBV5-6 and TRBJ1-1; 8 nucleotides agree with TRBD1. From germline, CDR1 is SGHDT and CDR2 YYEEEE. Losses at the gene ends were 0 bases for V and 2 bases for J; bases not matched to a gene: 3. The length of the CDR3 is 15 residues. As DNA, the CDR3 is TGTGCCAGCAGCTTGGTTGGACAGGGTAACACTGAAGCTTTCTTT. Encoded protein: CASSLVGQGNTEAFF.

Details on this clonotype: Possible read error: a much larger clone is one base away. This chain connects TRBV24-1 to TRBJ2-1; 7 nucleotides line up with TRBD2. Germline V lookup: CDR1 KGHDR, CDR2 SFDVKD. The CDR3 is 16 residues long. The CDR3 sequence is CAASDPSGKSYNEQFF. CDR3 DNA: TGTGCCGCCAGTGATCCGAGCGGGAAGTCCTACAATGAGCAGTTCTTC.

The chain links TRBV20-1 to TRBJ1-4; D is unclear. The V gene lost 6 bases and the J gene lost 5 bases, with 13 bases spanning the gap. In germline, CDR1 is DFQATT, CDR2 SNEGSKA (reference sequence). This CDR3 is 13 amino acids long. The CDR3 nucleotides are TGCAGTGCCCGGTTGGGAAACAATGAAAAACTGTTTTTT. This encodes CSARLGNNEKLFF.

The V gene is TRBV20-1, the J gene TRBJ1-2; no clear D. From germline, CDR1 is DFQATT and CDR2 SNEGSKA (reference sequence). CDR3 length: 13 residues. Trimming took off 6 bases at V and 4 bases at J, with 15 bases between the two ends. CDR3 residues: CSALRATTYGYTF. The CDR3 nucleotides read TGCAGTGCCCTAAGGGCAACGACCTATGGCTACACCTTC.

The chain employs TRBV4-2 and TRBJ1-2; maybe TRBD1 (5 bases). The germline V and J ends were trimmed by 0 bases and 4 bases, with 12 bases remaining between them. Germline CDR1 and CDR2: LGHNA and YNFKEQ. CDR3 length: 15 residues. CDR3 bases: TGTGCCAGCAGCCAAGATAGGGGACGGATCTATGGCTACACCTTC. Translating it yields CASSQDRGRIYGYTF.